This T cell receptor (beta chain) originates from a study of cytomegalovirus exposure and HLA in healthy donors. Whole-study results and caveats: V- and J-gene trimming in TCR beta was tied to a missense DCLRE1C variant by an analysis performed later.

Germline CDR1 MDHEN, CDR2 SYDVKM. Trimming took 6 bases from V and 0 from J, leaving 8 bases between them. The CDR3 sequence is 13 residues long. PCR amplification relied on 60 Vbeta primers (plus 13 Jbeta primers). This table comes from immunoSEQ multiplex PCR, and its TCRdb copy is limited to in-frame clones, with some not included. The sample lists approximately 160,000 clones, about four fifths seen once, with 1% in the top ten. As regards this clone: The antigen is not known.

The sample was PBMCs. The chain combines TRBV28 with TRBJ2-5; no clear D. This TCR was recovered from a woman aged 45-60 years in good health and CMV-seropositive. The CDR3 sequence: CASRPPDQETQYF. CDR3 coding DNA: TGTGCCAGCAGGCCCCCGGACCAAGAGACCCAGTACTTC.